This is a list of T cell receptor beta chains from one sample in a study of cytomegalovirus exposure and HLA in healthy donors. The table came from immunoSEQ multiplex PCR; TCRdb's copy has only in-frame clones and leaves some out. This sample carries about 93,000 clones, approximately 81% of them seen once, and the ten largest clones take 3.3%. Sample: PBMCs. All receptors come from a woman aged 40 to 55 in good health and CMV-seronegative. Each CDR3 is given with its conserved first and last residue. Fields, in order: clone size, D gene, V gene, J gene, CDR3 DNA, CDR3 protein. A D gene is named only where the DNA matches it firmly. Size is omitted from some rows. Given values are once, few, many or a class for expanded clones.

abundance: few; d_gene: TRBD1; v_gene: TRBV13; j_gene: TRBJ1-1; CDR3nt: TGTGCCAGCAGCCCCCTCCCGGGACAGGGTGGTGACACTGAAGCTTTCTTT; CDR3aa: CASSPLPGQGGDTEAFF
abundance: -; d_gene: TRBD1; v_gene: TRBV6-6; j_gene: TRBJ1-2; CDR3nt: TGTGCCAGCAGTTTTAAGGGGACAGACAATGGCTACACCTTC; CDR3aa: CASSFKGTDNGYTF
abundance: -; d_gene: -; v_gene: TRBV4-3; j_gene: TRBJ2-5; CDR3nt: TGCGCCAGCAGCCCTGGCGGCGGGGCGGAGACCCAGTACTTC; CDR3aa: CASSPGGGAETQYF
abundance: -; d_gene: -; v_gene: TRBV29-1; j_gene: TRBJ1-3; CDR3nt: TGCAGCGTTGACCCCCAGGAAAAGGTCACCATATATTTT; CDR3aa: CSVDPQEKVTIYF
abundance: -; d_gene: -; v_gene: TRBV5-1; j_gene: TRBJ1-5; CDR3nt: TGCGCCAGCAGCGCACAGCCTAACAATCAGCCCCAGCATTTT; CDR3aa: CASSAQPNNQPQHF
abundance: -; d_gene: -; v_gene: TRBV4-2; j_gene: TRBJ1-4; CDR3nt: TGTGCCAGCAGCCAAGATGGAGACCACTGGACGGGGGAAAAACTGTTTTTT; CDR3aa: CASSQDGDHWTGEKLFF
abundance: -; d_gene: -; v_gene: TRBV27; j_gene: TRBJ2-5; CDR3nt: TGTGCCAGCAGTCCTGAGGAATACCAAGAGACCCAGTACTTC; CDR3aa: CASSPEEYQETQYF
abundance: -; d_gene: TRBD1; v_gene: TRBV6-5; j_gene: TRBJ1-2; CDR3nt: TGTGCCAGCAGACTTGGACAGGGGGCAGGAGGAGGCTACACCTTC; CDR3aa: CASRLGQGAGGGYTF
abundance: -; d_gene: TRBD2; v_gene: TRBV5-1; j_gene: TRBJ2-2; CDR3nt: TGCGCCAGCAGCCAAACCTTAGCGGGAGTAGTCACCGGGGAGCTGTTTTTT; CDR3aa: CASSQTLAGVVTGELFF
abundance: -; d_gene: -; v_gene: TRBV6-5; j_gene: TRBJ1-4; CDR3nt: TGTGCCAGCAGTCCCCGGACTAATGAAAAACTGTTTTTT; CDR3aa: CASSPRTNEKLFF
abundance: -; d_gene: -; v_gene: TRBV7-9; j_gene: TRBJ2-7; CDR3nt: TGTGCCAGCAGCGAGCGGCAGTATAGTCGCGAGCAGTACTTC; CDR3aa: CASSERQYSREQYF
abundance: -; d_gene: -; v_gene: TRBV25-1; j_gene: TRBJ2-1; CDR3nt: TGTGCCAGCAGTGGGAGCCTTCGTGAGCAGTTCTTC; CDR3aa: CASSGSLREQFF
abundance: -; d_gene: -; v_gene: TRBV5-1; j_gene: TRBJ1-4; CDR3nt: TGCGCCAGCAGCTTGGACCCCATGTCCCGCCGGGAAAAACTGTTTTTT; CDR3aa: CASSLDPMSRREKLFF
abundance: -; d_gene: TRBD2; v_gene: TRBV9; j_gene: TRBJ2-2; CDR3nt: TGTGCCAGCAGCGTAGAGTCGGGAGGGCCTATCGGGGAGCTGTTTTTT; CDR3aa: CASSVESGGPIGELFF
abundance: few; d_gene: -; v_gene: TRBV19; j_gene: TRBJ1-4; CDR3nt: TGTGCCAGTAGCCGGGACACGGGGGAAAAACTGTTTTTT; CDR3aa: CASSRDTGEKLFF
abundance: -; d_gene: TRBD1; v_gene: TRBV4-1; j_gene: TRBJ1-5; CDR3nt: TGCGCCAGCAGCCAAGAAGAAAGACAGGGCGGTCAGCCCCAGCATTTT; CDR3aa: CASSQEERQGGQPQHF
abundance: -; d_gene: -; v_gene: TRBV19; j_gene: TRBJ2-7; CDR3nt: TGTGCCAGTAGCGCAGGGACAGCGGGAGTCTACGAGCAGTACTTC; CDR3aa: CASSAGTAGVYEQYF
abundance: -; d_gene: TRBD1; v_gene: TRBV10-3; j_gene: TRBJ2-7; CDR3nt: TGTGCCATCAGTGCATCGGGACAGGGGGCGCGCCACGAGCAGTACTTC; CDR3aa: CAISASGQGARHEQYF